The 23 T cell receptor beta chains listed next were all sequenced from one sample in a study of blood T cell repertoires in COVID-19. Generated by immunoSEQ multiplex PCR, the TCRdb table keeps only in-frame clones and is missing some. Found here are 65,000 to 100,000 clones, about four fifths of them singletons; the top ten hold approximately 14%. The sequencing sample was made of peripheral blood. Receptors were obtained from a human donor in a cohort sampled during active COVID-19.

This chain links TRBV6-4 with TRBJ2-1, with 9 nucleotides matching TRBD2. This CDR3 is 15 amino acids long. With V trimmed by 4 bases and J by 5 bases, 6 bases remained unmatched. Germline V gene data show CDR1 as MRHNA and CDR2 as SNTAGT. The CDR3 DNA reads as TGTGCCAGCAGTGTGGGTAGCGGGGGCGACAATGAGCAGTTCTTC. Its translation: CASSVGSGGDNEQFF.

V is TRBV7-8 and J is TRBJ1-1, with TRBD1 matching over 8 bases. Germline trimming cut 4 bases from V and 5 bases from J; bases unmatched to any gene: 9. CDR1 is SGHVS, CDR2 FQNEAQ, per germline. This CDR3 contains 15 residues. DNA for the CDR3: TGTGCCAGCAGCTCGGACAGGGCCCCGGGGACTGAAGCTTTCTTT. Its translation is CASSSDRAPGTEAFF.

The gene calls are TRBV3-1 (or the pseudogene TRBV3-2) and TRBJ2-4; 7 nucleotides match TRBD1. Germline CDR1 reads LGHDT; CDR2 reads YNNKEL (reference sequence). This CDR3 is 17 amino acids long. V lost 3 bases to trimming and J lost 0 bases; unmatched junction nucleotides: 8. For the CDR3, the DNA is TGTGCCAGCAGCCACCCCGAGGGACAGCTAGCCAAAAACATTCAGTACTTC. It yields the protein CASSHPEGQLAKNIQYF.

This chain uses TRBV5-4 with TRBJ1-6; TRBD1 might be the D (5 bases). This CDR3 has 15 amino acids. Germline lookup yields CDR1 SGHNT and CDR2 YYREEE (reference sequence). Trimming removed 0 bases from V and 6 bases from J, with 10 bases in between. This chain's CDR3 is CASSLVQGLNSPLHF. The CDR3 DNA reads TGTGCCAGCAGCTTGGTGCAGGGACTTAATTCACCCCTCCACTTT.

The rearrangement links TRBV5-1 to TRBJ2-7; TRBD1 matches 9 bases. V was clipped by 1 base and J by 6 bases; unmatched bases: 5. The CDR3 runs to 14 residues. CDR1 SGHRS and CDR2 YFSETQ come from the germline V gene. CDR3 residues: CASSLWGQGGEQYF. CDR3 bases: TGCGCCAGCAGCTTGTGGGGACAGGGAGGCGAGCAGTACTTC.

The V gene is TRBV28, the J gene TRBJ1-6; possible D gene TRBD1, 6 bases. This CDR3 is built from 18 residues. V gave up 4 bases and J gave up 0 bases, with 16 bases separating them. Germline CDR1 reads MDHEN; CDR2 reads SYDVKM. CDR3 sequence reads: CASSSGQKGSSYNSPLHF. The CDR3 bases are TGTGCCAGCAGTTCCGGACAGAAAGGGAGCTCCTATAATTCACCCCTCCACTTT.

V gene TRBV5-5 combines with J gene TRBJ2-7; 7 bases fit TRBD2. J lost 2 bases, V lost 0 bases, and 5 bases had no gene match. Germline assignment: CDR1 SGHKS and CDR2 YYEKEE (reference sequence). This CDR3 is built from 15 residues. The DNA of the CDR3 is TGTGCCAGCAGCTTGGCCGGGGGGTTTCCCTACGAGCAGTACTTC. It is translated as CASSLAGGFPYEQYF. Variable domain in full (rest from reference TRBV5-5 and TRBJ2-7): DAGVTQSPTHLIKTRGQQVTLRCSPISGHKSVSWYQQVLGQGPQFIFQYYEKEERGRGNFPDRFSARQFPNYSSELNVNALLLGDSALYLCASSLAGGFPYEQYFGPGTRLTVT.

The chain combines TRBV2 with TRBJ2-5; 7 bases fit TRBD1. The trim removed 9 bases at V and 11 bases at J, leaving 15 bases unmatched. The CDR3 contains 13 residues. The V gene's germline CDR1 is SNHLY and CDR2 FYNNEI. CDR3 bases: TGTGCCAGGGACTCTTCAGCAGGGGGAGAGCAGTACTTC. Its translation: CARDSSAGGEQYF.

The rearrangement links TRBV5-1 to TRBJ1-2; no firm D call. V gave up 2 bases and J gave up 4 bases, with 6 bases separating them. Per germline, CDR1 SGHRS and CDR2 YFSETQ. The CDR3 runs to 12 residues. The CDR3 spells CASSFDFYGYTF. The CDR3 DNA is TGCGCCAGCAGCTTCGACTTCTATGGCTACACCTTC.

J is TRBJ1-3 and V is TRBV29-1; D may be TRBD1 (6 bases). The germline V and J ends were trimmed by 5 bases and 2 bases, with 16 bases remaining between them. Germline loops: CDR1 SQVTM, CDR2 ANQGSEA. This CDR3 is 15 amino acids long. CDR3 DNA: TGCAGCGTTTCGATTAAACAGGGCCCTGGAAACACCATATATTTT. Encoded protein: CSVSIKQGPGNTIYF.

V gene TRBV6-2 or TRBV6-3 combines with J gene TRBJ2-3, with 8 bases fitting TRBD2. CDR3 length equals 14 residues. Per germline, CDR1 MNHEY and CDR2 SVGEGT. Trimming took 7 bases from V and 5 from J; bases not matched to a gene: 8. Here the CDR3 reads CASTPGGHVDTQYF. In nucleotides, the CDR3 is TGTGCCAGCACCCCGGGGGGGCATGTAGATACGCAGTATTTT.

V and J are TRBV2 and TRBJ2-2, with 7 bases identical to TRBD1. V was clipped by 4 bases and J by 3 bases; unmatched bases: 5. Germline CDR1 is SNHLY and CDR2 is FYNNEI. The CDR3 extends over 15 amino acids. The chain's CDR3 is CASSASGGYTGELFF. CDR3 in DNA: TGTGCCAGCAGTGCGTCAGGGGGTTACACCGGGGAGCTGTTTTTT.

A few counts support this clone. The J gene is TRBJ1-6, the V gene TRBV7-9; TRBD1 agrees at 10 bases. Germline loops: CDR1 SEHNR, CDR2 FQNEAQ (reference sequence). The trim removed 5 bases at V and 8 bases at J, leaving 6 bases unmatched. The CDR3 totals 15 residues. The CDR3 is CASSILTGGDSPLHF. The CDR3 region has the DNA TGTGCCAGCAGCATCTTGACAGGGGGCGATTCACCCCTCCACTTT.

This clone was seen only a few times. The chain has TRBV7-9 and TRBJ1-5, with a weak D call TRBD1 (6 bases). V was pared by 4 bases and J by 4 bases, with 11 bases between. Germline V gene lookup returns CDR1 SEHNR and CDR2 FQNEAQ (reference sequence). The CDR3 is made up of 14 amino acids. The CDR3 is CASSYGQQNQPQHF. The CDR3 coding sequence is TGTGCCAGCAGCTACGGACAGCAAAATCAGCCCCAGCATTTT.

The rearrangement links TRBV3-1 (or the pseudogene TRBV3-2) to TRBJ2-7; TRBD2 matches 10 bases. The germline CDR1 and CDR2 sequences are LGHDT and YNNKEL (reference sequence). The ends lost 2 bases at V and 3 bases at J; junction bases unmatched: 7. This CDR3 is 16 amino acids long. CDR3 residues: CASSQRAGGFDYEQYF. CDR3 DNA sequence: TGTGCCAGCAGCCAAAGAGCGGGGGGGTTTGACTACGAGCAGTACTTC.

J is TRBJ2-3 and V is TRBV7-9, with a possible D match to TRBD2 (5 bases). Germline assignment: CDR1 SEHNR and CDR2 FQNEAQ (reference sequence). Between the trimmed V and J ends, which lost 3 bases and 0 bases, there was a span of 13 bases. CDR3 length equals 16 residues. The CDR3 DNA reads TGTGCCAGCAGCTTTGGACGGGGAGTAAGCACAGATACGCAGTATTTT. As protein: CASSFGRGVSTDTQYF. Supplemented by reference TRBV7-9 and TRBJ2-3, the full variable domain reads DTGVSQNPRHKITKRGQNVTFRCDPISEHNRLYWYRQTLGQGPEFLTYFQNEAQLEKSRLLSDRFSAERPKGSFSTLEIQRTEQGDSAMYLCASSFGRGVSTDTQYFGPGTRLTVL.

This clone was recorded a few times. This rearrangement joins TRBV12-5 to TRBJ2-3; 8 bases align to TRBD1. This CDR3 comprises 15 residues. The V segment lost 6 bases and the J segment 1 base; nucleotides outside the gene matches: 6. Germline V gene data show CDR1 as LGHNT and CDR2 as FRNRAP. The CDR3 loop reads CASGETGDGTDTQYF. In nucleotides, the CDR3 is TGTGCTAGTGGCGAGACAGGGGACGGCACAGATACGCAGTATTTT.

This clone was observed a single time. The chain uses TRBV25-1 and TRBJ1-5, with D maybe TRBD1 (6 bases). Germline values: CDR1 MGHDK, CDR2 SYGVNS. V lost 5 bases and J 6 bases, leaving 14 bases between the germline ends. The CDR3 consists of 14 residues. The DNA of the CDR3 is TGTGCCAGCAGTAATCAGGGGCGCGGTCAGCCCCAGCATTTT. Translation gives CASSNQGRGQPQHF.

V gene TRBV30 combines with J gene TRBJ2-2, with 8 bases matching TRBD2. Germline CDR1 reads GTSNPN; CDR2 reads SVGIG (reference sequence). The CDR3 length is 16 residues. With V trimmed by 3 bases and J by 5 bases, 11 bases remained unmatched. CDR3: CAWRAAGGADTGELFF. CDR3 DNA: TGTGCCTGGAGGGCCGCCGGGGGGGCCGATACCGGGGAGCTGTTTTTT.

CDR3 region: CASSLGWGAGELFF. CDR3 sequence (DNA): TGTGCCAGCAGCTTAGGTTGGGGGGCCGGGGAGCTGTTTTTT. This chain connects TRBV7-3 to TRBJ2-2; possibly TRBD2 for D (6 bases). The ends were cut back, 2 bases at V and 6 bases at J, with 10 bases in the middle. Germline CDR1 SGHTA, CDR2 FQGTGA. The CDR3 is 14 amino acids.

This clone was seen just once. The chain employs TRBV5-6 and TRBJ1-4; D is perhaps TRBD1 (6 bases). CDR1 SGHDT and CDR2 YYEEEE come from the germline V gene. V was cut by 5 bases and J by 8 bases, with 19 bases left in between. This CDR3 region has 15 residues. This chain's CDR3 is CASRIDRSAREKLFF. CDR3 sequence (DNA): TGTGCCAGCAGGATTGACAGGTCGGCGAGGGAAAAACTGTTTTTT.

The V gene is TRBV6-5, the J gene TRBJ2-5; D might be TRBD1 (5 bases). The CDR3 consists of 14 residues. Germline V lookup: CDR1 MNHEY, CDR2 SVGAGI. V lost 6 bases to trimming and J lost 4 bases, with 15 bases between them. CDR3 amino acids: CASRRSGYGETQYF. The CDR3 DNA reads TGTGCCAGCAGAAGATCAGGGTATGGAGAGACCCAGTACTTC.

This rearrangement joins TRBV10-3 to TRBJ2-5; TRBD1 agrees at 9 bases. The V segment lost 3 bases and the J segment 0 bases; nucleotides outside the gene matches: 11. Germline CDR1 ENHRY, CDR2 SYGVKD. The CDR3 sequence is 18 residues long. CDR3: CAISDRSGQGRDQETQYF. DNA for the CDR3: TGTGCCATCAGTGACCGAAGCGGACAGGGGAGGGACCAAGAGACCCAGTACTTC.